This T cell receptor (beta chain) is from a study of CD8+ T cells in alopecia areata. RNA extraction and reverse transcription yielded cDNA as sequencing template. Generated by immunoSEQ multiplex PCR, the TCRdb table keeps only in-frame clones and is missing some. The table records 150,000 to 200,000 clones, over 55% of them present only once. The germline gives CDR1 MNHEY, CDR2 SMNVEV (reference sequence). Trimming shortened V by 5 bases and J by 0 bases, and 13 bases separated the two germline ends. CDR3 length: 16 amino acids. This sample's treatment: oral pan-JAK inhibitor, 5-10 mg twice daily. Lesional scalp punch biopsies and peripheral blood were collected from alopecia areata patients.

Sample: CD4+ T cells sorted from blood, taken at week 24, from a patient treated with tofacitinib. The chain combines TRBV27 with TRBJ2-2, with D tentatively TRBD2 (5 bases). The receptor comes from a human donor with alopecia areata. The chain's CDR3 is CASSPPGRPNTGELFF. DNA of the CDR3: TGTGCCAGCAGTCCCCCGGGGAGACCGAACACCGGGGAGCTGTTTTTT.